This T cell receptor beta chain was captured by sequencing in a study of vaccination effects on CD4 cells after COVID-19. The junction had 5 bases not matched to a gene; V was cut back by 5 bases and J by 2 bases. The CDR3 runs to 14 residues. Per the germline V gene, CDR1 is SQVTM and CDR2 is ANQGSEA. Measured with immunoSEQ multiplex PCR; TCRdb has only the in-frame clones, and not every one. The table has about 41,000 clones, more than 60% seen once. This clone was observed a few times. The antigen is undetermined. Viral peptide pools were used in the ViraFEST assay to expand antigen-specific CD4+ T cells, and sequencing came afterward. Scientists isolated CD4+ T cells after a roughly 10-day culture period ended. People in the vaccine group had not been infected with SARS-CoV-2 before, and their nucleocapsid antibodies were negative.

The material was CD4+ T cells from PBMCs cultured with HCoV-OC43 spike peptides, obtained before COVID-19 vaccination. Subset noted: HCoV-OC43 spike overlapping peptide pool stimulation. The sequence derives from a human donor who received a COVID-19 vaccine. This chain connects TRBV29-1 to TRBJ2-5; 10 bases are a match to TRBD2. CDR3 sequence reads: CSVSVAGGQETQYF. The CDR3 nucleotides read TGCAGCGTTTCAGTAGCGGGAGGACAAGAGACCCAGTACTTC.